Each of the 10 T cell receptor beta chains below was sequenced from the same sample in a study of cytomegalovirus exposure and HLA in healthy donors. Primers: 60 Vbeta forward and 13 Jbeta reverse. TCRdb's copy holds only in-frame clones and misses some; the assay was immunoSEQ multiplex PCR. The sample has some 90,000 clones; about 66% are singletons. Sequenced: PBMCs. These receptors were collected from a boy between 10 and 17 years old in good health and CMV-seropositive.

The CDR3 coding sequence is TGTGCCAGCACCCGTGGGGGTGTTGGACTAGTGAGGGATACGCAGTATTTT. This gives the protein CASTRGGVGLVRDTQYF. J is TRBJ2-3 and V is TRBV5-4; 7 nucleotides agree with TRBD2. Trimming at V came to 6 bases and at J to 6 bases, leaving 19 bases not matched to a gene. Germline V gives CDR1 SGHNT, CDR2 YYREEE (reference sequence). The CDR3 covers 17 residues.

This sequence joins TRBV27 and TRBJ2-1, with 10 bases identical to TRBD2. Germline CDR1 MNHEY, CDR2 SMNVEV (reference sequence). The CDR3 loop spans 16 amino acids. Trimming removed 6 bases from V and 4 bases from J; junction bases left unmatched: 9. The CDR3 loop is CASSPIGLAVYNEQFF. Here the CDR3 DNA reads TGTGCCAGCAGCCCGATTGGACTAGCGGTTTACAATGAGCAGTTCTTC.

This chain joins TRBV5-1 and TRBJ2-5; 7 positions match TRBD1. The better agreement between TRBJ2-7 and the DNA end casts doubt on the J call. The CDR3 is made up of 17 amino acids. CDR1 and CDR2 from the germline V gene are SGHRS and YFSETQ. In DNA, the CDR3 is TGCGCCAGCAGCTTGGAGTTGCCTGCAGGGGGAAGCTACGAGCAGTACTTC. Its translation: CASSLELPAGGSYEQYF.

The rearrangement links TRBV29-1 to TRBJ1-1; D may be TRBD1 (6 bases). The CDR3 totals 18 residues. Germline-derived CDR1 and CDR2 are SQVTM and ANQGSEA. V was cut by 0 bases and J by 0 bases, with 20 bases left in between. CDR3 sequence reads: CSVEERGIPAIMNTEAFF. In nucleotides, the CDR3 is TGCAGCGTTGAAGAAAGGGGGATTCCGGCGATCATGAACACTGAAGCTTTCTTT.

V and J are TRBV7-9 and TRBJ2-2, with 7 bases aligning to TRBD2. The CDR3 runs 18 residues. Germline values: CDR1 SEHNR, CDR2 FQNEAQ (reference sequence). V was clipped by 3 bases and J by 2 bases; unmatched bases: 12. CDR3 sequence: CASSLSDKASGNTGELFF. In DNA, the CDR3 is TGTGCCAGCAGCTTGAGTGATAAGGCTAGCGGCAACACCGGGGAGCTGTTTTTT. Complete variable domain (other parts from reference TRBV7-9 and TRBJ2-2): DTGVSQNPRHKITKRGQNVTFRCDPISEHNRLYWYRQTLGQGPEFLTYFQNEAQLEKSRLLSDRFSAERPKGSFSTLEIQRTEQGDSAMYLCASSLSDKASGNTGELFFGEGSRLTVL.

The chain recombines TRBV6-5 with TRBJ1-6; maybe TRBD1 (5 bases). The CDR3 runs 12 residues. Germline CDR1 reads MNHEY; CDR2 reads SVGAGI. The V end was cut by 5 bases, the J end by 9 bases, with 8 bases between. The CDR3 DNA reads TGTGCCAGCAGTCGGGGGATTTCACCCCTCCACTTT. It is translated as CASSRGISPLHF.

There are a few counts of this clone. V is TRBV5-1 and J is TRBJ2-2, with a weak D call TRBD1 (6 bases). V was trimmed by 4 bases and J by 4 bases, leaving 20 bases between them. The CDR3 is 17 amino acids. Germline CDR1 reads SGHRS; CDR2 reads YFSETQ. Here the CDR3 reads CASSPRGLGALTGELFF. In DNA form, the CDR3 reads TGCGCCAGCAGCCCTCGTGGGTTGGGGGCCCTCACCGGGGAGCTGTTTTTT.

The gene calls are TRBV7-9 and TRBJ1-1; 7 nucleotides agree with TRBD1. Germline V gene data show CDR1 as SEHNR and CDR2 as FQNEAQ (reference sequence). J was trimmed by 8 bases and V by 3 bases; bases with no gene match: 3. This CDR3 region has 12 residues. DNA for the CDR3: TGTGCCAGCAGCTTGAGGGACAGCGAAGCTTTCTTT. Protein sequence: CASSLRDSEAFF. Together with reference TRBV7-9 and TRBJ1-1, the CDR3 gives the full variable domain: DTGVSQNPRHKITKRGQNVTFRCDPISEHNRLYWYRQTLGQGPEFLTYFQNEAQLEKSRLLSDRFSAERPKGSFSTLEIQRTEQGDSAMYLCASSLRDSEAFFGQGTRLTVV.

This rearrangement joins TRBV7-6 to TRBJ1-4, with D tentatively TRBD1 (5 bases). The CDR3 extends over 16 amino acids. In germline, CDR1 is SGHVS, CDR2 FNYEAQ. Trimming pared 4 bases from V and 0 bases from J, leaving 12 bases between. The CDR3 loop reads CASSSIPGATNEKLFF. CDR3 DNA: TGTGCCAGCAGCTCCATCCCGGGGGCAACTAATGAAAAACTGTTTTTT.

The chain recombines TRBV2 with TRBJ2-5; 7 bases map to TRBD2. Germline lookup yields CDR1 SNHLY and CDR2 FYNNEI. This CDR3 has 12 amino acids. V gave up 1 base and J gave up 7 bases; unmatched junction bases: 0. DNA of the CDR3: TGTGCCAGCAGTGAAGGGGGGGGGACCCAGTACTTC. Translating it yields CASSEGGGTQYF.